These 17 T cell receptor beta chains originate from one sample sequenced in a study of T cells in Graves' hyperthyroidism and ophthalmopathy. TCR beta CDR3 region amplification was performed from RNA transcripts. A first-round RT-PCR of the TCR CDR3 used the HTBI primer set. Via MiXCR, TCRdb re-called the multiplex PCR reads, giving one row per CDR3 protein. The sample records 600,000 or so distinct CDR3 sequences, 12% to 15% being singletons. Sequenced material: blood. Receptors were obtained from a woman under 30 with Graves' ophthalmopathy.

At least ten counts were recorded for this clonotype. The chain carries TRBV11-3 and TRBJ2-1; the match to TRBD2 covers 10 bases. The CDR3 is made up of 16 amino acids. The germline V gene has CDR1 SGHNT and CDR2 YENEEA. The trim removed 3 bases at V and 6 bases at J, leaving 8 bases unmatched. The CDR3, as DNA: TGTGCCAGCAGCTTCGTTCTAGCGGGAGATTTCAATGAGCAGTTCTTC. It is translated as CASSFVLAGDFNEQFF.

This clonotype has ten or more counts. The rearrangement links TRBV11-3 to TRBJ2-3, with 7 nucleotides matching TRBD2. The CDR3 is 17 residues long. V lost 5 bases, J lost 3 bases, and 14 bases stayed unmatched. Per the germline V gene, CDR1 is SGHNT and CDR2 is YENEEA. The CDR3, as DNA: TGTGCCAGCAGCGACTATAGCGGGCCTACACTTACAGATACGCAGTATTTT. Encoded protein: CASSDYSGPTLTDTQYF.

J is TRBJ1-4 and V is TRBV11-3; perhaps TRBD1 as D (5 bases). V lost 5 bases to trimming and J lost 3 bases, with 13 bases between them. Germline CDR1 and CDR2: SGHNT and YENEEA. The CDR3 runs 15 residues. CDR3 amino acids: CASSTTGWANEKLFF. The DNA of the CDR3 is TGTGCCAGCAGCACCACAGGATGGGCTAATGAAAAACTGTTTTTT.

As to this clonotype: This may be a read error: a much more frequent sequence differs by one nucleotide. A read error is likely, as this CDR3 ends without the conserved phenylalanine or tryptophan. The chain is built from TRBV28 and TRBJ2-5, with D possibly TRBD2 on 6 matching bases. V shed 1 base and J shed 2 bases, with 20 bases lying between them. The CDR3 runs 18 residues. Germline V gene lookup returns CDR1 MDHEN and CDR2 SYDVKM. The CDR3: CASSLSLSGVLSQETQYL. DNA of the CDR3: TGTGCCAGCAGTTTATCCCTCTCGGGGGTCTTATCTCAAGAGACCCAGTACCTC.

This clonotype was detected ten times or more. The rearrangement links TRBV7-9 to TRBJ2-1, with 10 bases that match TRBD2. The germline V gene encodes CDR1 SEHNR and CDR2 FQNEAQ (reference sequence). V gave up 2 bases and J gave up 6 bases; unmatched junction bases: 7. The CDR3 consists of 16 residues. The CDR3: CASSLLAGVTGNEQFF. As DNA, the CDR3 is TGTGCCAGCAGCTTACTAGCGGGAGTAACTGGCAATGAGCAGTTCTTC. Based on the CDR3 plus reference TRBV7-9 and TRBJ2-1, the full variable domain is DTGVSQNPRHKITKRGQNVTFRCDPISEHNRLYWYRQTLGQGPEFLTYFQNEAQLEKSRLLSDRFSAERPKGSFSTLEIQRTEQGDSAMYLCASSLLAGVTGNEQFFGPGTRLTVL.

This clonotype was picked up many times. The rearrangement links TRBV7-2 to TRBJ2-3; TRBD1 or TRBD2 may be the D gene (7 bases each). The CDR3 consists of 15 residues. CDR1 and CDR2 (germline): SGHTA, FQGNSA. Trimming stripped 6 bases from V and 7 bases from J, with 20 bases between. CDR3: CASRFQGGGVNTQYF. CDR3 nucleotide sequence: TGTGCCAGCAGATTTCAGGGGGGAGGGGTGAATACGCAGTATTTT.

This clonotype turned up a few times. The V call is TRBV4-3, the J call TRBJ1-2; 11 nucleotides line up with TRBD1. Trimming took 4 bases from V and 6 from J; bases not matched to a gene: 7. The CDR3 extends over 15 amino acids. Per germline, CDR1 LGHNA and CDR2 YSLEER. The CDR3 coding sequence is TGCGCCAGCAGCCCCGAGGACAGGGGGCGGAATGGCTACACCTTC. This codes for CASSPEDRGRNGYTF.

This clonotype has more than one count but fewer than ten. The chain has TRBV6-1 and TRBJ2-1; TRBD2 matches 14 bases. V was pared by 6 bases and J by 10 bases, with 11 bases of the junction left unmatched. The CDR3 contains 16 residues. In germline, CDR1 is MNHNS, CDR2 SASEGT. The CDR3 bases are TGTGCCAGCAGCAATACCGGACTAGCGGGAGGTGGAGAGCAGTTCTTC. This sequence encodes CASSNTGLAGGGEQFF.

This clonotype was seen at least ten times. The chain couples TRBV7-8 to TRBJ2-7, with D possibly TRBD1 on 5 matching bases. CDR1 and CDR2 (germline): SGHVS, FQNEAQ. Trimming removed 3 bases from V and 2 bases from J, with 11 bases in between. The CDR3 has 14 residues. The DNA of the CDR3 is TGTGCCAGCAGCTTGGGGCCAGAACCCTACGAGCAGTACTTC. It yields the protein CASSLGPEPYEQYF.

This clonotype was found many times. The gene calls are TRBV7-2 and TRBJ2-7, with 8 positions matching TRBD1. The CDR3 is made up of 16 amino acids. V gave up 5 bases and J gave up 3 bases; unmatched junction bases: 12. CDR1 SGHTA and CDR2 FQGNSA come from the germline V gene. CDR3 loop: CASSPYRTGMGYEQYF. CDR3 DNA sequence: TGTGCCAGCAGCCCCTACCGGACAGGGATGGGCTACGAGCAGTACTTC.

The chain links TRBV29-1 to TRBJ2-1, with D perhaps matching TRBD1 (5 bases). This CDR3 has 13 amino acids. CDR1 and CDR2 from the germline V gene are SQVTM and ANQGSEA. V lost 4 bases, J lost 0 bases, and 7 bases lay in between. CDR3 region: CSVARVSYNEQFF. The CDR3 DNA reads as TGCAGCGTTGCCAGGGTCTCCTACAATGAGCAGTTCTTC.

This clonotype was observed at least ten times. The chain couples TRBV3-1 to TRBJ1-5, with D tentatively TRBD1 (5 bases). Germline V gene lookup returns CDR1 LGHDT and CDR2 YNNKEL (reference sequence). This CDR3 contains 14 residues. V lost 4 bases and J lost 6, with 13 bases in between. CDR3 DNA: TGTGCCAGCAGCCGGAGTGGGGGGAGTCAGCCCCAGCATTTT. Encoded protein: CASSRSGGSQPQHF.

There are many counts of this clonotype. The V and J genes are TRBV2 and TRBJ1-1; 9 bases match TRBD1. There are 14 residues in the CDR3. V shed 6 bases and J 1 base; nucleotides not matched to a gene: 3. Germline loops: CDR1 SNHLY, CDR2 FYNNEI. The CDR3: CASSGTGWNTEAFF. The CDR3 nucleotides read TGTGCCAGCAGCGGGACAGGGTGGAACACTGAAGCTTTCTTT.

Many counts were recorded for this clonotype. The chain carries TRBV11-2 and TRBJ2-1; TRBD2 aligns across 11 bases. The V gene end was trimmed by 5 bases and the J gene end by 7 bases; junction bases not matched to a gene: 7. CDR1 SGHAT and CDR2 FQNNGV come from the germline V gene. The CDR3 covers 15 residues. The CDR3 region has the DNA TGTGCCAGCAGCCGAGGGACTAGCGGTGGAAATGAGCAGTTCTTC. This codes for CASSRGTSGGNEQFF.

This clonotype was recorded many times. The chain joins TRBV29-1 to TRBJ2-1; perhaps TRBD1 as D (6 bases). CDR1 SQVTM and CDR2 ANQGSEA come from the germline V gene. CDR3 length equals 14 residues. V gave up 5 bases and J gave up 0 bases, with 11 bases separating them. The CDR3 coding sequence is TGCAGCGTTAACAGGGTCAGCTCCTACAATGAGCAGTTCTTC. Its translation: CSVNRVSSYNEQFF.

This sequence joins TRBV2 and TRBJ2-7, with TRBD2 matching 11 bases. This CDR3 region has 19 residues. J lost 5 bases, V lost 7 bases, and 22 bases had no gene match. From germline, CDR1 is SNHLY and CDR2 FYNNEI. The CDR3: CASKSRTGALAGGYHEQYF. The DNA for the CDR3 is TGTGCCAGCAAATCCCGAACAGGAGCGCTAGCGGGAGGCTACCACGAGCAGTACTTC.

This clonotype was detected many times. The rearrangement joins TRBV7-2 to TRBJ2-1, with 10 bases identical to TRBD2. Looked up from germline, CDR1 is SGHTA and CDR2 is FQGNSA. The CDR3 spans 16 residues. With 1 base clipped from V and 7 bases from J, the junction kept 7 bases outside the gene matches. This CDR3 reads CASSLVSLAGVNEQFF. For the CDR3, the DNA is TGTGCCAGCAGCTTAGTTTCCCTAGCGGGAGTGAATGAGCAGTTCTTC. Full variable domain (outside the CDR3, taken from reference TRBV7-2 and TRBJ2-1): GAGVSQSPSNKVTEKGKDVELRCDPISGHTALYWYRQSLGQGLEFLIYFQGNSAPDKSGLPSDRFSAERTGGSVSTLTIQRTQQEDSAVYLCASSLVSLAGVNEQFFGPGTRLTVL.